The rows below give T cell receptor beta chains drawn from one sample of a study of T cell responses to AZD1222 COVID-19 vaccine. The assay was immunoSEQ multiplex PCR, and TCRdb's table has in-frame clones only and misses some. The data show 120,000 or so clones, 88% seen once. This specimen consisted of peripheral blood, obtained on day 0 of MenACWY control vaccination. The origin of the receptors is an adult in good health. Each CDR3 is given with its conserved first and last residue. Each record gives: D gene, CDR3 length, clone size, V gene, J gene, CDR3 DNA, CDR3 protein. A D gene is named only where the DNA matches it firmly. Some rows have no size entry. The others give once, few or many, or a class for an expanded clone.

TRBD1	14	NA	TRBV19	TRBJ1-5	TGTGCCAGTAGTGTGACAGGGTTAAATCAGCCCCAGCATTTT	CASSVTGLNQPQHF
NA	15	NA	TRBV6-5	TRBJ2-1	TGTGCCAGCAGCGGGGTGGGCATAGCCTATAATGAGCAGTTCTTC	CASSGVGIAYNEQFF
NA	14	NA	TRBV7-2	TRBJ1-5	TGTGCCAGCAGCGTGAGTATCGCAATTCAGCCCCAGCATTTT	CASSVSIAIQPQHF
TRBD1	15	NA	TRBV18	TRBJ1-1	TGTGCCAGCTCACCGGGACAGGGGGCGAACACTGAAGCTTTCTTT	CASSPGQGANTEAFF
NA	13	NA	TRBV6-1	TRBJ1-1	TGTGCCAGCAGTGAAACAGGGTACACTGAAGCTTTCTTT	CASSETGYTEAFF
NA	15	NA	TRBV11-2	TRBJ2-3	TGTGCCAGCAGCTCCCGGGCAGGAGGCACAGATACGCAGTATTTT	CASSSRAGGTDTQYF
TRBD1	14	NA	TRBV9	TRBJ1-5	TGTGCCAGCAGCTATGGACAGGGGGGACAGCCCCAGCATTTT	CASSYGQGGQPQHF
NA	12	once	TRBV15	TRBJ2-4	TGTGCCACCAGCAGAGTAACAAACATTCAGTACTTC	CATSRVTNIQYF
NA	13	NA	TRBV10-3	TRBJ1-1	TGTGCCATCACCTATACTGTGAACACTGAAGCTTTCTTT	CAITYTVNTEAFF
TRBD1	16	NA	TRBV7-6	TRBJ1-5	TGTGCCAGCAGCGCACAGACAGGGGATTGGAATCAGCCCCAGCATTTT	CASSAQTGDWNQPQHF
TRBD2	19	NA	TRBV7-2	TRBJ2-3	TGTGCCAGCAGCTTAGTTAAGGTATCGGCGGGAGGGCCTACAGATACGCAGTATTTT	CASSLVKVSAGGPTDTQYF